This TCR beta chain was recovered during a study of post-analysis software for immune sequencing data. Findings of the study overall: Patients showed TRBV5-6, TRBV5-1 and TRBV20-1 among five TRBV segments more frequent than in controls. Batch-mates among the samples co-clustered strongly by F measure.

The library was made from cDNA and included unique molecular identifiers. The yield from about 1 to 10 million T cells was 500,000 or so cDNA molecules in total. From the PCR reads, TCRdb called clonotypes with MiXCR, one entry per CDR3 protein. The top ten clones hold around 15% of a sample with approximately 360,000 distinct CDR3 sequences, less than 40% of them seen once. Details on this clonotype: What it recognizes is unknown.

CDR1 MNHEY and CDR2 SMNVEV come from the germline V gene (reference sequence). V shed 3 bases and J shed 10 bases, with 18 bases lying between them. The CDR3 spans 14 residues. The material sequenced was blood. This sequence was found in a girl aged 5 to 17 with multiple sclerosis. V and J are TRBV27 and TRBJ1-1, with a weak D call TRBD1 (5 bases). This CDR3 reads CASSLGYKFGAAFF. The CDR3 coding sequence is TGTGCCAGCAGTTTGGGGTACAAGTTTGGGGCAGCTTTCTTT.